These T cell receptor beta chains were read from a single sample in a study of CD8+ T cells in alopecia areata. Some clones are missing from TCRdb's copy, which holds only in-frame ones; the method was immunoSEQ multiplex PCR. The table has around 190,000 clones, roughly 50% seen once. Sequencing used CD8+ T cells sorted from blood. These receptors all stem from a human donor in good health. The CDR3 runs from the conserved cysteine through the conserved F or W. A D gene is named only where the DNA matches it firmly. Where a row states a size, it is once, few, many or the class of an expanded clone; other rows omit it.

TRBJ1-2 - - TRBV19 TGTGCCAGTAGTGAATCCGTCGCGGGGGGATTCTATGGCTACACCTTC CASSESVAGGFYGYTF
TRBJ1-2 - TRBD1 TRBV29-1 TGCAGCGCCTCGGACAGGGGTGATGGCTACACCTTC CSASDRGDGYTF
TRBJ2-5 few - TRBV7-7 TGTGCCAGCAGCCCAGAACCCGAGGGGGAGACCCAGTACTTC CASSPEPEGETQYF
TRBJ2-1 - TRBD2 TRBV18 TGTGCCAGCTCACCGGTGGGGACTACGACCTACAATGAGCAGTTCTTC CASSPVGTTTYNEQFF
TRBJ2-7 - - TRBV27 TGTGCCAGCAGCTCCGGGACTGGCCCCCTCTCCTACGAGCAGTACTTC CASSSGTGPLSYEQYF
TRBJ1-1 - - TRBV2 TGTGCCGTGTTTAGGGCTGAGGACACTGAAGCTTTCTTT CAVFRAEDTEAFF
TRBJ1-5 - - TRBV4-1 TGCGCCAGCAGCCAACGCGCGGGAGCCGCTGACCAGCCCCAGCATTTT CASSQRAGAADQPQHF
TRBJ2-1 - - TRBV29-1 TGCAGCGTCTTCCCCTGGGCGGCGGATGAGCAGTTCTTC CSVFPWAADEQFF
TRBJ1-6 - - TRBV4-1 TGCGCCAGCAGCCAAGTGTTTTTGGAGAGGTCACCCCTCCACTTT CASSQVFLERSPLHF
TRBJ1-5 few - TRBV18 TGTGCCAGCTCATCCATGGGGGATAGCAATCAGCCCCAGCATTTT CASSSMGDSNQPQHF
TRBJ2-2 - TRBD1 TRBV2 TGTGCCATCATCCACGGCCGGGACAGGGTTAAAACCGGGGAGCTGTTTTTT CAIIHGRDRVKTGELFF
TRBJ1-3 - - TRBV5-1 TGCGCCAGCAGTAACCGGTCTCGGGCTGGAAACACCATATATTTT CASSNRSRAGNTIYF
TRBJ2-3 few - TRBV7-9 TGTGCCAGCAGCCCGGAGGGGGGGCCCCCAGATACGCAGTATTTT CASSPEGGPPDTQYF
TRBJ2-7 - - TRBV11-2 TGTGCCAGCAGCTTATACACAGGGCCCTCCTACGAGCAGTACTTC CASSLYTGPSYEQYF
TRBJ2-7 few TRBD1 TRBV30 TGTGCCTGGACTGGGGACAGCTCCTACGAGCAGTACTTC CAWTGDSSYEQYF
TRBJ1-1 - - TRBV19 TGTGCCAGTAGTTGGGGGAATACTGAAGCTTTCTTT CASSWGNTEAFF
TRBJ2-1 - - TRBV7-9 TGTGCCAGCAGCCCCCTGACAAGCGGTGACTACAATGAGCAGTTCTTC CASSPLTSGDYNEQFF